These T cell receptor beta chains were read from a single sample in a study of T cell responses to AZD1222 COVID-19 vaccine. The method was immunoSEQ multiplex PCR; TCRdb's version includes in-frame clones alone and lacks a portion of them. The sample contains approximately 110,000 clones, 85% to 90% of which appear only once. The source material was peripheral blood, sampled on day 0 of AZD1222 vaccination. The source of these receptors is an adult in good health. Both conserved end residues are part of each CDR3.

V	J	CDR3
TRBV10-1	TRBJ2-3	CASSEGLAGWSTDTQYF
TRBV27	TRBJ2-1	CASSSREGRPSTTGQFF
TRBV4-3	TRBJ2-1	CASSQEAGTGGRNEQFF
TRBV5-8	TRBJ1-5	CASSGGTGHQPQHF
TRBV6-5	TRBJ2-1	CASSQGGSPYNEQFF
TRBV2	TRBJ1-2	CATASGQGNYGYTF
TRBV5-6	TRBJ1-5	CASSLARNQPQHF
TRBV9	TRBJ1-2	CASSVGMGQGRGYTF
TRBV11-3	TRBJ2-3	CASSFMTPDTQYF
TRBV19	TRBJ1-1	CASRQGVNTEAFF
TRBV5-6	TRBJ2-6	CASSSDFSGANVLTF
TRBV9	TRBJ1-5	CASSPGGEQPQHF
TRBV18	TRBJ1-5	CASSPPERNQPQHF
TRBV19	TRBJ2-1	CASSPSGGAYNEQFF
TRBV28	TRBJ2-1	CASSLFKGVYNEQFF
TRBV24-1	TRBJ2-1	CATRGGQGLVEQFF
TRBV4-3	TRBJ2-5	CASSLNYGSPEGSAEETQYF
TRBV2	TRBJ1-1	CASSELLGFVSLKAFF
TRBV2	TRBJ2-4	CASRATSSLAKNIQYF
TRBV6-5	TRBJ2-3	CASSYSSQNTDTQYF
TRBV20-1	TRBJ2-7	CSASRADSSYEQYF
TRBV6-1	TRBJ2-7	CASSDRQVRGYEQYF
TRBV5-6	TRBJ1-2	CASSFGKNYGYTF
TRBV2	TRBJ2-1	CASSQAGSSYNEQFF
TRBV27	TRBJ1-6	CASSLEGRQGVVDSPLHF
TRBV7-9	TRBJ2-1	CASSLRAGVGNEQFF
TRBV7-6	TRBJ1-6	CASSLSSAKPLHF
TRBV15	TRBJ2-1	CATSRGYNEQFF
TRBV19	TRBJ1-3	CASAGHSGNTIYF
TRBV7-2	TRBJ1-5	CASSSLNQPQHF
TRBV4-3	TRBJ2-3	CASSQAVGAGVRTDTQYF
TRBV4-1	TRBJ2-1	CASRLDRTGYNEQFF
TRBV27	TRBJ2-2	CASSLGGNQDTGELFF
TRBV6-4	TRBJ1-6	CASSEGIGGNSPLHF
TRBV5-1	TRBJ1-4	CASSLGELGEKLFF
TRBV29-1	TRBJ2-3	CSVESQRGDTQYF
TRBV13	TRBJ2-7	CASSSSGELYEQYF
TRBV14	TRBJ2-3	CASSQDVDLTDTQYF
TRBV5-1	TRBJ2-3	CASSSLRGGTDTQYF
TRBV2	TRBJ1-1	CASSEVGRLGHTEAFF
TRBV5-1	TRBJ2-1	CASRGSVSNNEQFF
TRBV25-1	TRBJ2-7	CASTPQGTGRTYEQYF
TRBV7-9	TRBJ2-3	CASSLRDTQYF
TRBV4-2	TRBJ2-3	CASSQGVSGDTQYF
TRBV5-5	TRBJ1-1	CASSLSDPQEGAFF
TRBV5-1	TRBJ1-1	CASTMEGTEAFF
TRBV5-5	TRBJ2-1	CASSLPGTGPSDEQFF
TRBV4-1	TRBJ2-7	CASSQATSGGAAGEQYF
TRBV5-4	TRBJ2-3	CASSFPSGDSTDTQYF
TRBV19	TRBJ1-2	CASSSDRDYGYTF
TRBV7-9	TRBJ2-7	CASVVLAESSYEQYF
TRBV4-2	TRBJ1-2	CASSQGTGLLGGTF
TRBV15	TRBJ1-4	CATSTRSWGQGGEKLFF
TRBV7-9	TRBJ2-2	CASSSSRGELFF
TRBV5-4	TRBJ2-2	CASSPQTSGRNTGELFF
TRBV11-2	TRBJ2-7	CASSVTQVYEQYF